The clone carrying this T cell receptor beta chain has a count of ten or more. The antigen is not known. The CDR3 sequence is 13 residues long. Per germline, CDR1 LNHDA and CDR2 SQIVND (reference sequence). V was cut by 4 bases and J by 7 bases, with 10 bases left in between. These data belong to a study of early T cells in non-severe SARS-CoV-2 infection. Study details: Bulk RNA isolated from unsorted whole blood underwent sequencing; chains were not paired.

Study outcomes and limitations: Matches to VDJdb favored anti-spike CD8 responses and missed private and CD4 specificities.

The TCR library protocol attached unique molecular identifiers to the individual cDNA molecules. TCRdb recomputed calls from the 5' RACE reads with MiXCR, one row per CDR3 protein. Found here are some 36,000 distinct CDR3 sequences, roughly 6.3% of them singletons; the top ten hold 5% to 7%. The chain combines TRBV19 with TRBJ2-2; D remains unclear. The sample was whole blood. The TCR sequence derives from an adult who was a healthcare worker with PCR-confirmed SARS-CoV-2 infection or an uninfected control (not recorded which). The chain's CDR3 is CASSTVLGGELFF. DNA for the CDR3: TGTGCCAGTAGTACCGTATTAGGCGGGGAGCTGTTTTTT.